This T cell receptor beta chain was sequenced in a study of T cells in Graves' hyperthyroidism and ophthalmopathy. Broader study findings: Ophthalmopathy could be told apart from stable hyperthyroidism with a 13 V-J model. The majority of expanded thyroid clonotypes above 0.001 also appeared in blood.

Amplification of TCR beta CDR3 regions used RNA as the template. Using the HTBI primer set, a first-round RT-PCR was run on the TCR CDR3. TCRdb passed the multiplex PCR reads through MiXCR, listing each CDR3 protein once. The table lists over 300,000 distinct CDR3 sequences, over 11% of them singletons. V was cut by 4 bases and J by 7 bases, with 14 bases left in between. Germline CDR1 SNHLY, CDR2 FYNNEI. The CDR3 length is 13 residues. Those patients with uncontrolled infection, other autoimmune disease, pregnancy or lactation were excluded. The PBMCs were sourced from fresh peripheral blood (around 9.9 ml). About this clonotype itself: Its matching antigen is unknown.

The sequencing sample was made of blood. This sequence was found in a woman in her fifties or sixties with Graves' hyperthyroidism. The rearrangement joins TRBV2 to TRBJ2-7; a possible D gene is TRBD1 (5 bases). The CDR3 region has the DNA TGTGCCAGCAGTGTAGGGGCTCCCGGGGAGCAGTACTTC. This translates into CASSVGAPGEQYF.